This is a list of T cell receptor beta chains from one sample in a study of blood T cell repertoires in COVID-19. Assay: immunoSEQ multiplex PCR; the TCRdb copy retains only in-frame clones and omits some. The data contain approximately 230,000 clones, around nine tenths of them singletons. The sample taken for sequencing was PBMCs or T cells enriched from blood (not recorded which). The receptor source for this set is a woman in her twenties or thirties who had recovered from COVID-19. Each CDR3 is given with its conserved first and last residue.

j_call cdr3_length v_call cdr3_aa
TRBJ2-2 16 TRBV4-3 CASSRRAGRNTGELFF
TRBJ2-7 16 TRBV19 CASSILRVAVSYEQYF
TRBJ1-1 15 TRBV19 CASSPAGELNTEAFF
TRBJ2-1 16 TRBV5-4 CASSTPTRAVVNEQFF
TRBJ2-7 17 TRBV29-1 CSVEERDRASRHYEQYF
TRBJ2-2 15 TRBV11-2 CASSPFRANTGELFF
TRBJ1-1 12 TRBV7-6 CASSLRGNEAFF
TRBJ1-1 14 TRBV5-1 CASSFLGMDRRAFF
TRBJ2-5 16 TRBV7-9 CASSLSVAGGGETQYF
TRBJ1-1 13 TRBV5-1 CASSLGGNTEAFF
TRBJ1-5 15 TRBV30 CAWRGRDRSNQPQHF
TRBJ1-2 13 TRBV24-1 CATSQGLDYGYTF
TRBJ2-4 19 TRBV5-4 CASSLGGQGSSLAKNIQYF
TRBJ1-2 13 TRBV28 CASSYGQSYGYTF
TRBJ1-2 15 TRBV24-1 CATQGPTQGTYGYTF
TRBJ2-2 15 TRBV7-8 CASSPSGRETGELFF
TRBJ1-6 19 TRBV4-1 CASSQGPGFRQGAGSPLHF
TRBJ1-4 13 TRBV7-8 CASSLDSRRKLFF
TRBJ1-1 14 TRBV3-1/TRBV3-2 CASSIRQTNTEAFF
TRBJ2-2 13 TRBV11-2 CASSSSNTGELFF
TRBJ2-3 14 TRBV30 CARLAGGEGDTQYF
TRBJ2-7 14 TRBV18 CASSRKALAVEQYF
TRBJ1-6 13 TRBV27 CASSGEGNSPLHF
TRBJ2-7 15 TRBV9 CASSVATGPAYEQYF
TRBJ2-1 13 TRBV30 CAWSRGAGNEQFF
TRBJ1-3 16 TRBV30 CAWARQALSSGNTIYF
TRBJ1-5 14 TRBV28 CASSLIRVDQPQHF
TRBJ2-7 12 TRBV30 CAWSQSGYEQYF
TRBJ2-2 17 TRBV11-2 CASSLDLLLRKAGELFF
TRBJ2-7 14 TRBV5-1 CASRGSGQDTIFIF
TRBJ1-1 15 TRBV28 CASSYTGELNTEAFF
TRBJ2-3 17 TRBV7-3 CASSPNDKFSSTDTQYF
TRBJ1-6 15 TRBV9 CASSAETGVNSPLHF
TRBJ1-3 17 TRBV19 CASTSGVRVVSGNTIYF
TRBJ1-5 13 TRBV10-3 CAIRDDRSQPQHF
TRBJ2-1 14 TRBV20-1 CSASGDSLYNEQFF
TRBJ2-7 14 TRBV9 CASSVVAGKGEQYF
TRBJ1-2 13 TRBV30 CAWSVSQYYGYTF
TRBJ2-7 14 TRBV27 CASSFRDSSYEQYF
TRBJ1-4 15 TRBV6-5 CASSLSQGADEKLFF
TRBJ2-7 14 TRBV19 CASSIYGGTREQYF
TRBJ1-1 14 TRBV2 CASSEGRGNTEAFF
TRBJ2-1 13 TRBV28 CASRGQGENEQFF
TRBJ1-1 14 TRBV28 CASSSGQRNTEAFF
TRBJ1-6 21 TRBV28 CASSLPYLDRVLNSYNSPLHF
TRBJ2-7 14 TRBV6-2/TRBV6-3 CASSSTGFSYEQYF
TRBJ1-1 13 TRBV12-3/TRBV12-4 CASTPTRGTEAFF
TRBJ1-2 12 TRBV2 CASSFREGGYTF